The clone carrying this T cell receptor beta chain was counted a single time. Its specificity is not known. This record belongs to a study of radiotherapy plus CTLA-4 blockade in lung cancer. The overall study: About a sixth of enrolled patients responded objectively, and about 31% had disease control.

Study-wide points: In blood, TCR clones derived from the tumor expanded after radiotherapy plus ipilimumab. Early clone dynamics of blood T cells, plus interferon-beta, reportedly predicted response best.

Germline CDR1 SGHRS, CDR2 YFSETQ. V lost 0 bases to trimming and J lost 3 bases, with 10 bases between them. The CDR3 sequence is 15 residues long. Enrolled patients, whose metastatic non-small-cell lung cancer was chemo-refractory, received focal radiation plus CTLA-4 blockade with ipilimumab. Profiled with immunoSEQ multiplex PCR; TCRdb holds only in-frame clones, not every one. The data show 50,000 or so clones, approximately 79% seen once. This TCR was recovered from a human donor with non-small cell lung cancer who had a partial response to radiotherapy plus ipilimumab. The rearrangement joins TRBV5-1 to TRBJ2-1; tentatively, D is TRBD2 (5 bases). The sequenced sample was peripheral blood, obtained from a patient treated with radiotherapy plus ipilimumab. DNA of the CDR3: TGCGCCAGCAGCTTGGACTCCGGGGTCTACAATGAGCAGTTCTTC. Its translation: CASSLDSGVYNEQFF.